A single sample gave rise to the 5 T cell receptor beta chains below, sequenced in a study of shared clonotypes between healthy human individuals. TCRdb's copy holds only in-frame clones and misses some; the assay was immunoSEQ multiplex PCR. Found here are about 2.1 million clones, 85% to 95% of them singletons; the top ten hold 1.7%. CD45RO-negative cells were positively selected for CCR7, leaving out terminally differentiated effector memory CD45RA+ cells. Sequenced: naive CD8+ T cells from PBMCs. The receptors come from a man aged 18 to 29 in good health. Some clones in this sample may be carry-over from other donors' samples.

The gene calls are TRBV4-1 and TRBJ1-5; no reliable D call. Germline V gene lookup returns CDR1 MGHRA and CDR2 YSYEKL. Trimming shortened V by 5 bases and J by 0 bases, and 11 bases separated the two germline ends. The CDR3 sequence is 15 residues long. Here the CDR3 reads CASSIDRASNQPQHF. The CDR3 coding sequence is TGCGCCAGCAGCATCGACCGGGCTAGCAATCAGCCCCAGCATTTT.

The genes are TRBV19 and TRBJ1-4; D may be TRBD1 (6 bases). The CDR3 is made up of 12 amino acids. V lost 7 bases and J lost 16, with 19 bases in between. The germline V gene has CDR1 LNHDA and CDR2 SQIVND (reference sequence). CDR3 sequence (DNA): TGTGCCAGTATCGCTCCGGGGGCAAGTCCGTTTTTT. This translates into CASIAPGASPFF.

V and J are TRBV5-1 and TRBJ1-5, with 10 bases that match TRBD1. Trimming removed 4 bases from V and 0 bases from J; junction bases left unmatched: 10. The CDR3 totals 18 residues. Germline CDR1 SGHRS, CDR2 YFSETQ. Here the CDR3 reads CASSSRDRGSYSNQPQHF. CDR3 DNA sequence: TGCGCCAGCAGCAGCCGGGACAGGGGATCCTATAGCAATCAGCCCCAGCATTTT.

The chain combines TRBV27 with TRBJ2-2; D gene ambiguous. The CDR3 consists of 15 residues. V gave up 6 bases and J gave up 3 bases, with 14 bases separating them. CDR1 and CDR2 (germline): MNHEY, SMNVEV (reference sequence). The CDR3 spells CASSTTLGYTGELFF. The DNA of the CDR3 is TGTGCCAGCAGCACCACCCTAGGGTACACCGGGGAGCTGTTTTTT.

The V gene is TRBV6-1, the J gene TRBJ2-1; D gene unclear. The germline V and J ends were trimmed by 1 base and 7 bases, with 23 bases remaining between them. Germline CDR1 reads MNHNS; CDR2 reads SASEGT. CDR3 size: 18 residues. CDR3 nucleotide sequence: TGTGCCAGCAGTGAAGACCACAGTCGGTTGTTAGTTTGGAATGAGCAGTTCTTC. Translating gives CASSEDHSRLLVWNEQFF.